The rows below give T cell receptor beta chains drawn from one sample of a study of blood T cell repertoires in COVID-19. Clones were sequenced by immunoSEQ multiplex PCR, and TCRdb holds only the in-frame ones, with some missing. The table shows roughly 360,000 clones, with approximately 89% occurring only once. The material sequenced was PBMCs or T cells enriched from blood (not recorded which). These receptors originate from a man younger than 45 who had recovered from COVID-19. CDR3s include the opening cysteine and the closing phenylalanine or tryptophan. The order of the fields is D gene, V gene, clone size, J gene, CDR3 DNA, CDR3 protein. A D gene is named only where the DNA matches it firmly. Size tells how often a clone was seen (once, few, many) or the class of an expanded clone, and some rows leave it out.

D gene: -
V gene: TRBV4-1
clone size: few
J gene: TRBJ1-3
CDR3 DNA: TGCGCCAGCAGCCAAGAGGGCAGAATCTCTGGAAACACCATATATTTT
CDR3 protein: CASSQEGRISGNTIYF

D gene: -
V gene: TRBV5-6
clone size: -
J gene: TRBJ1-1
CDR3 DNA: TGTGCCAGCAGCTTGTTCTCGGGCACTGAAGCTTTCTTT
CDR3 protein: CASSLFSGTEAFF

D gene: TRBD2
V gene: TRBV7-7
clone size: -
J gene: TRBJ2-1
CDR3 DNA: TGTGCCAGCAGCCCCTACCTAGCGGGACCCCCCAATGAGCAGTTCTTC
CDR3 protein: CASSPYLAGPPNEQFF

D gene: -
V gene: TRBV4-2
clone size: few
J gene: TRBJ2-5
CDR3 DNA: TGTGCCAGCAGCCAAACGGGACAAACAGAAGAGACCCAGTACTTC
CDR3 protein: CASSQTGQTEETQYF

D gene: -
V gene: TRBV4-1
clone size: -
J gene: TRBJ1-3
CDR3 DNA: TGCGCCAGCAGTCAATGGGGTACAGGAAGGGGAAACACCATATATTTT
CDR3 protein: CASSQWGTGRGNTIYF

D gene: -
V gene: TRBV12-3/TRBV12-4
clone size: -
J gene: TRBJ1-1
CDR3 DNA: TGTGCCAGCAGTTTATTAGGCGGCACTGAAGCTTTCTTT
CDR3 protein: CASSLLGGTEAFF

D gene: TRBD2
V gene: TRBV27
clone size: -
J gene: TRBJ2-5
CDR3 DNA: TGTGCCAGCAGTGCCCAGATACTAGCGGGGTGGGAGACCCAGTACTTC
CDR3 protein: CASSAQILAGWETQYF

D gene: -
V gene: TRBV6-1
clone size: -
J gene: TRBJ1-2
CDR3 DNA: TGTGCCAGCAGTGAAATCGAAAGGCAGGGGCTTGGCTACACCTTC
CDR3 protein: CASSEIERQGLGYTF

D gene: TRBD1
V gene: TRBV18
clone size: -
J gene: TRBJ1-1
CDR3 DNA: TGTGCCAGCTCACCAAGATCAGGGGGGAACACTGAAGCTTTCTTT
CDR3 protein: CASSPRSGGNTEAFF

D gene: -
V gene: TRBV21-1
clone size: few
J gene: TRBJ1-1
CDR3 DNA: TGTGCCAGCAGCAAATGGCCGAAGGCTTTCTTT
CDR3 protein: CASSKWPKAFF

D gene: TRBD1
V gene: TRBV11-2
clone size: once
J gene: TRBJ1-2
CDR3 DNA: TGTGCCAGCAGCTTACTAAAAAAGGACAGGGGGAGTTATGGCTACACCTTC
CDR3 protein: CASSLLKKDRGSYGYTF

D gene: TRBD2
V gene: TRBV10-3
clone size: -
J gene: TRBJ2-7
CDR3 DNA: TGTGCCATCAGTGAGAAGCGGGGCGGGTACGAGCAGTACTTC
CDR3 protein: CAISEKRGGYEQYF

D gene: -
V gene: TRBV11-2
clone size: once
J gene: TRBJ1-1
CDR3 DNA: TGTGCCAGCAGCTTGCCCGCGTTGAACACTGAAGCTTTCTTT
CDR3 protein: CASSLPALNTEAFF

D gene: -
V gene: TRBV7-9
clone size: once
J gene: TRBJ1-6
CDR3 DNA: TGTGCCAGCAGCTTCCAGGACGGGGGGATTAGGGCCCTCCACTTT
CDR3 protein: CASSFQDGGIRALHF

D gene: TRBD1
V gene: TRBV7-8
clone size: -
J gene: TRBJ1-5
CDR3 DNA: TGTGCCAGCAGCAACGAGGGGCAGGGGGCTATTCAGCCCCAGCATTTT
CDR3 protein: CASSNEGQGAIQPQHF

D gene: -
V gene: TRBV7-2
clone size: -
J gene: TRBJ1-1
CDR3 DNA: TGTGCCAGCAGGTATGACATCAACACTGAAGCTTTCTTT
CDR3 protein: CASRYDINTEAFF

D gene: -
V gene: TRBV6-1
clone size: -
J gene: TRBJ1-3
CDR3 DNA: TGTGCCAGCAGTGAAGCGCGGGGGCCTGGAAACACCATATATTTT
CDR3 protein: CASSEARGPGNTIYF

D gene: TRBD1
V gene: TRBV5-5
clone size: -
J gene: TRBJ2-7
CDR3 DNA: TGTGCCAGCACCTTCGAGACAGGGGGCCGGTACGAGCAGTACTTC
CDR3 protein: CASTFETGGRYEQYF

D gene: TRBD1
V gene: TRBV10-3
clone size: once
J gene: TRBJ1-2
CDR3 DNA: TGTGCCATCAGTGAGTCCCGACAGGGGATGAACTATGGCTACACCTTC
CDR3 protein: CAISESRQGMNYGYTF

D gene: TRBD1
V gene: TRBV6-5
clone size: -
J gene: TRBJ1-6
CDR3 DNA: TGTGCCACCAACAGGGACAGGGGTAATTCACCCCTCCACTTT
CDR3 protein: CATNRDRGNSPLHF

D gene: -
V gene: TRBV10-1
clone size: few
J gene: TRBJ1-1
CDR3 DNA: TGCGCCAGCAGTGTAAGTAGGGGGACTGAAGCTTTCTTT
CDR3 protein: CASSVSRGTEAFF

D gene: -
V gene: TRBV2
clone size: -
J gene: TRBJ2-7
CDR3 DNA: TGTGCCAGCAGCGCTGAGGGGGTCGTAACGTACGAGCAGTACTTC
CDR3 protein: CASSAEGVVTYEQYF

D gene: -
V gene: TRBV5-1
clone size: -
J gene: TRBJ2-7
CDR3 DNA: TGCGCCAGCAGCTTGGAAGCGGCAGGGGCCATAGACGAGCAGTACTTC
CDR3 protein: CASSLEAAGAIDEQYF

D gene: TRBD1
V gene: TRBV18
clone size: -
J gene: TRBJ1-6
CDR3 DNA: TGTGCCAGCGCCGGGACAGATAATTCACCCCTCCACTTT
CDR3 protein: CASAGTDNSPLHF

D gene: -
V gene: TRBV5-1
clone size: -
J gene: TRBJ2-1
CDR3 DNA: TGCGCCAGCAGATTTAGCGGTGATGAGCAGTTCTTC
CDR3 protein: CASRFSGDEQFF

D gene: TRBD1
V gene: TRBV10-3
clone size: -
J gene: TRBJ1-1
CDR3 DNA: TGTGCCATCAGTGAGCCGGGACAGGGGATACCAATGAACACTGAAGCTTTCTTT
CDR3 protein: CAISEPGQGIPMNTEAFF

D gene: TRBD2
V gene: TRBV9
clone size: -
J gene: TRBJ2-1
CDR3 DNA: TGTGCCAGCAGGAGGGGACTAGCGTGGAACAATGAGCAGTTCTTC
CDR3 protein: CASRRGLAWNNEQFF

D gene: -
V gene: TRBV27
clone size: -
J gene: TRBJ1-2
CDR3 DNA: TGTGCCAGCGCGGGACCATATGGCTACACCTTC
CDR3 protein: CASAGPYGYTF

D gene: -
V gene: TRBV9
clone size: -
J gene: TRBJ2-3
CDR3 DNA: TGTGCCAGCAGCGCCAACACAGATACGCAGTATTTT
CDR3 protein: CASSANTDTQYF

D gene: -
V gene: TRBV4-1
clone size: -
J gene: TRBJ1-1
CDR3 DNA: TGCGCCAGCAGCCAAGATCTCAGGTTTGAAGCTTTCTTT
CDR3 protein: CASSQDLRFEAFF

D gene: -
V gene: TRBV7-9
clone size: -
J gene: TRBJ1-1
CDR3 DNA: TGTGCCAGCAGCTTCGGGTTTGAAGCTTTCTTT
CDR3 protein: CASSFGFEAFF

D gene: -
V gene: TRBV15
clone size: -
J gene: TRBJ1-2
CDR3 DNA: TGTGCCACCAGCATAGACGGGGATTGGGGCTACACCTTC
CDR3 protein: CATSIDGDWGYTF

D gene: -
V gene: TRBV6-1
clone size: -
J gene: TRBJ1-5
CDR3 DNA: TGTGCCAGCAGTGACCGAATAGGGACTTATAGCAATCAGCCCCAGCATTTT
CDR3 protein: CASSDRIGTYSNQPQHF

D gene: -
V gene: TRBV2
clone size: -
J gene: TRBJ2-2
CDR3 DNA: TGTGCCAGCTGTGACAGAACCACCGGGGAGCTGTTTTTT
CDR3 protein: CASCDRTTGELFF

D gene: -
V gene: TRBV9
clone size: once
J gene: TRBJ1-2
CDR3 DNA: TGTGCCAGCAGCGTTAACAGGGACGGCTACACCTTC
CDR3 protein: CASSVNRDGYTF

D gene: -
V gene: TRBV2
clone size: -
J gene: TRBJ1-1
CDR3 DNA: TGTGCCATCCAAGGGGAAGTGAACACTGAAGCTTTCTTT
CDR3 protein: CAIQGEVNTEAFF

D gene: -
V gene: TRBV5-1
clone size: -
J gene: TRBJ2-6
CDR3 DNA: TGCGCCAGCAGTTCCGGGACAAGTTGGGCCCCTGGGGCCAACGTCCTGACTTTC
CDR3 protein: CASSSGTSWAPGANVLTF

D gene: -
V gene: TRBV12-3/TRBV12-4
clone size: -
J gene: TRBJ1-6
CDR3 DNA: TGTGCCAGCAGTCCCCAGGGGAATTCACCCCTCCACTTT
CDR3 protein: CASSPQGNSPLHF

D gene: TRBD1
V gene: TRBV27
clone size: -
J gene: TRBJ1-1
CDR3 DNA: TGTGCCAGCAGTTTCGGACAGGGACTCAACACTGAAGCTTTCTTT
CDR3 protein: CASSFGQGLNTEAFF

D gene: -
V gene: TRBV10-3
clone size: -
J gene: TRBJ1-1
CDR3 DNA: TGTGCCATCAGCGAGGGCGGGGTCACTGAAGCTTTCTTT
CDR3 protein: CAISEGGVTEAFF

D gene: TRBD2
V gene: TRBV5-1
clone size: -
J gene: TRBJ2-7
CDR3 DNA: TGCGCCAGCAGGCCCGTCGTAGCGGGGGAAAACTACGAGCAGTACTTC
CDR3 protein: CASRPVVAGENYEQYF

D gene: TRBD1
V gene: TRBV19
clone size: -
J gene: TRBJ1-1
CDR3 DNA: TGTGCCAGTAGGACCTGGGACAGGGGGCGCGGCGGTCCCACTGAAGCTTTCTTT
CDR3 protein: CASRTWDRGRGGPTEAFF

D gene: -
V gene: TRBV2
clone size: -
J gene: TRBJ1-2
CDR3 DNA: TGTGCCAGCAGTGAGTTAACAGGGATCCTCTATGGCTACACCTTC
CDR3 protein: CASSELTGILYGYTF

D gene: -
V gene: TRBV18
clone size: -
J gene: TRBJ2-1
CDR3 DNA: TGTGCCAGCTCGCCGGACTTCAATGAGCAGTTCTTC
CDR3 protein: CASSPDFNEQFF

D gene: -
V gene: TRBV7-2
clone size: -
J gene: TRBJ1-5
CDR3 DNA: TGTGCCAGCAGCTACACAGGGACCTATAGCAATCAGCCCCAGCATTTT
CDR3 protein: CASSYTGTYSNQPQHF

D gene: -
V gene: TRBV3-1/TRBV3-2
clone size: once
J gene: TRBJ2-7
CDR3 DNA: TGTGCCAGCAGCCAGATCAGGGTGAAATACGAGCAGTACTTC
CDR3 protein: CASSQIRVKYEQYF

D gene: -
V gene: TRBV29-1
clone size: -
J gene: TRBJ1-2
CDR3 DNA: TGCAGCGTTGCGGCCGGGTTGGGCTATGGCTACACCTTC
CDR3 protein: CSVAAGLGYGYTF

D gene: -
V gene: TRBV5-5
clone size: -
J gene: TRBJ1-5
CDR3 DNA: TGTGCCAGCAGCTTGGCCGGGGGAACCCAGCATTTT
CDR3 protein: CASSLAGGTQHF

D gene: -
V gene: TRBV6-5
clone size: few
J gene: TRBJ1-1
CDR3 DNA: TGTGCCAGCAAAGGGGCAGGGATGAACACTGAAGCTTTCTTT
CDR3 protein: CASKGAGMNTEAFF

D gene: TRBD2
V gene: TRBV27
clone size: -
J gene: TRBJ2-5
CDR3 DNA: TGTGCCAGCAGTTTAGTGAGCGGGGGGGCGGAGACCCAGTACTTC
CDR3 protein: CASSLVSGGAETQYF

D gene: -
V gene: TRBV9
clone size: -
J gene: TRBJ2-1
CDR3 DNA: TGTGCCAGCAGCGACAGGGTATCGAATGAGCAGTTCTTC
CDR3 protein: CASSDRVSNEQFF

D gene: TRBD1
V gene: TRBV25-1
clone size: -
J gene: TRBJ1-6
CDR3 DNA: TGTGCCAGCAGCCTACAAGGGACAGGGAGTTCACCCCTCCACTTT
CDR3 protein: CASSLQGTGSSPLHF

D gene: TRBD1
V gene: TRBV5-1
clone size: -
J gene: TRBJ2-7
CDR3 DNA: TGCGCCAGCAGGGGGGGACAGGGGCCCTACGAGCAGTACTTC
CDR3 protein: CASRGGQGPYEQYF

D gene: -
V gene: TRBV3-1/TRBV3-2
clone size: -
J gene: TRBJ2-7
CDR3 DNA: TGTGCCAGCAGCCAAACCAGACTCTACGAGCAGTACTTC
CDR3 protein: CASSQTRLYEQYF

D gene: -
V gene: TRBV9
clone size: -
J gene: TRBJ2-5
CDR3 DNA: TGTGCCAGCAGCGAAAGCCCCTCGGGGAAAGAGACCCAGTACTTC
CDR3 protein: CASSESPSGKETQYF